This record concerns one TCR beta chain sequence. The data were obtained in a study of control samples from healthy donors and cancer patients. CDR3 length: 14 amino acids. V lost 4 bases and J lost 7, with 17 bases in between. Germline V gives CDR1 SGHRS, CDR2 YFSETQ. Produced via immunoSEQ multiplex PCR; TCRdb's table is partial and in-frame only. The sample lists about 120,000 clones, about 92% seen once, with 0.5% to 0.7% in the top ten. Sequencing was performed on PBMCs. The chain couples TRBV5-1 to TRBJ1-2; the D gene is possibly TRBD1 (5 bases). This receptor was identified in a man of 80 years or more with head and neck cancer. The CDR3 nucleotides read TGCGCCAGCAGCCCCAACGGGGACCGCGCTGGCTACACCTTC. Amino acids: CASSPNGDRAGYTF.